These 3 T cell receptor beta chains share one sample of origin, sequenced in a study of blood T cells in healthy people across ages. Alongside a J-beta primer mix, a sample-barcoded 5' primer served in a second PCR lasting roughly 7 to 12 cycles. TCRdb recomputed calls from the 5' RACE reads with MiXCR, one row per CDR3 protein. Among about 800,000 distinct CDR3 sequences listed, 20% to 25% were seen once. These sequences were also reported in another study, on T cells of mothers and their children.

Sequencing was performed on blood. The receptors were gathered from a boy aged 5-17 years in good health.

The chain employs TRBV20-1 and TRBJ2-5; D is ambiguous. The V and J ends lost 0 bases and 5 bases respectively, with 16 bases between them. Germline V gene data show CDR1 as DFQATT and CDR2 as SNEGSKA (reference sequence). The CDR3 consists of 15 residues. CDR3 in DNA: TGCAGTGCTAGAGATGGAGTAGGGCCGTGGGAGACCCAGTACTTC. Its translation is CSARDGVGPWETQYF.

This clonotype was counted a few times. The chain carries TRBV18 and TRBJ2-4, with D unclear. The CDR3 has 13 residues. Trimming left V 3 bases short and J 13 bases short, with 16 bases between. Germline CDR1 is KGHSH and CDR2 is LQKENI. The CDR3: CASSPQDRGEQYF. In DNA form, the CDR3 reads TGTGCCAGCTCACCTCAGGACCGAGGCGAACAGTACTTC.

In its sample, this clonotype was seen a few times. V gene TRBV6-1 combines with J gene TRBJ1-2; 10 bases match TRBD1. The V and J ends lost 6 bases and 8 bases, in that order; junction bases with no gene match: 18. Germline CDR1 reads MNHNS; CDR2 reads SASEGT. This CDR3 comprises 17 residues. CDR3 DNA sequence: TGTGCCAGCAGCCCTCCCGGGACAGGGGAAAATTATGGGGGCTACACCTTC. Protein: CASSPPGTGENYGGYTF.